This T cell receptor beta chain was identified during a study of cytomegalovirus exposure and HLA in healthy donors. Regarding the study as a whole: In a later analysis, DRB1 alleles had the most associated TCRs; HLA-C alleles the fewest. Later, an analysis found that common viral pathogens appeared to be linked with several of the most significant clusters. Researchers reportedly found TCR beta sequences accurately predicted most subjects' HLA-A and HLA-B alleles.

Healthy bone marrow donors made up the donor group. In the PCR, 60 Vbeta and 13 Jbeta primers were used. Clones were sequenced by immunoSEQ multiplex PCR, and TCRdb holds only the in-frame ones, with some missing. The sample has 110,000 to 150,000 clones, approximately 80% seen once. As to this clone: What it binds is unknown.

This TCR was recovered from a woman in her forties in good health and CMV-seronegative. Material for sequencing was PBMCs.

CDR3 nucleotides: TGTGCCAGCAGTTCTCGGACACAGCAGAGCAATCAGCCCCAGCATTTT. It translates to CASSSRTQQSNQPQHF. V is TRBV28 and J is TRBJ1-5; TRBD1 might be the D (5 bases). The CDR3 consists of 16 residues. V was shortened by 4 bases and J by 1 base, with 14 bases between the two germline ends. Germline-derived CDR1 and CDR2 are MDHEN and SYDVKM.